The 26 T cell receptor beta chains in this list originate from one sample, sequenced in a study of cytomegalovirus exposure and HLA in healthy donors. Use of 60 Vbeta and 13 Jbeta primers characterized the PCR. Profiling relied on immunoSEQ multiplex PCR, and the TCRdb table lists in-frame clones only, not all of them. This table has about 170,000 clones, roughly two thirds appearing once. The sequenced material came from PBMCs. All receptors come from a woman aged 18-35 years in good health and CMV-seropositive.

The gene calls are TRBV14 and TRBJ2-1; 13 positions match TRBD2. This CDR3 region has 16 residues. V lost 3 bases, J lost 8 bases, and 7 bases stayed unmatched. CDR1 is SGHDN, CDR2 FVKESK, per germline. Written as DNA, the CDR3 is TGTGCCAGCAGCCACCAAACTAGCGGGGGGGCCGATGAGCAGTTCTTC. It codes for CASSHQTSGGADEQFF. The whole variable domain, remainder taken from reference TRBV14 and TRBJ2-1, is EAGVTQFPSHSVIEKGQTVTLRCDPISGHDNLYWYRRVMGKEIKFLLHFVKESKQDESGMPNNRFLAERTGGTYSTLKVQPAELEDSGVYFCASSHQTSGGADEQFFGPGTRLTVL.

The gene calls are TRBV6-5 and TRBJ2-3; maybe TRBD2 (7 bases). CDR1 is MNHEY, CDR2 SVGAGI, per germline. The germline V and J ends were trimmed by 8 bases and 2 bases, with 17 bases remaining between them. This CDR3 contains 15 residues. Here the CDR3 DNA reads TGTGCCAGCCAAGGACGGGGGGCTTCCACAGATACGCAGTATTTT. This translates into CASQGRGASTDTQYF.

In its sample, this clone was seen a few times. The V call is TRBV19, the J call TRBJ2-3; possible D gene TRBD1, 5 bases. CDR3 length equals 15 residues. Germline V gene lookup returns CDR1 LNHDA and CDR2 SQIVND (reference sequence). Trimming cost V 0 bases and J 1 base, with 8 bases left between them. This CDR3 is CASSIDRVGTDTQYF. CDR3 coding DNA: TGTGCCAGTAGTATAGACAGGGTAGGCACAGATACGCAGTATTTT.

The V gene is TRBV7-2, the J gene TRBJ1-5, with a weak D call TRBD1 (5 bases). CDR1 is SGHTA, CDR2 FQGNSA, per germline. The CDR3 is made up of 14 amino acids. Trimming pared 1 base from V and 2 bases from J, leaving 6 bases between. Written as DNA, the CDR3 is TGTGCCAGCAGCTTAGTAGGGGGCAATCAGCCCCAGCATTTT. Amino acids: CASSLVGGNQPQHF.

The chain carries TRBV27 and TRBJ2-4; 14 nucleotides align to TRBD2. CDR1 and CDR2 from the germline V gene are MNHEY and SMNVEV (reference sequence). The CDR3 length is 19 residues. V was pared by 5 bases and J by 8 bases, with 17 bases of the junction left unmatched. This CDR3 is CASSTTSGGALVVHDIQYF. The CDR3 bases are TGTGCCAGCAGTACGACTAGCGGGGGGGCCTTAGTGGTTCATGACATTCAGTACTTC.

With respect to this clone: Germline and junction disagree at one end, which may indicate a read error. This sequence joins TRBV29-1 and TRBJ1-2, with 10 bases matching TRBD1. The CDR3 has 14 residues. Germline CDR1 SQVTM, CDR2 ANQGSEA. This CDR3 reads CSVEGQGVIDGYTF. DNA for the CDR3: TGCAGCGTCGAAGGACAGGGGGTGATCGATGGCTACACCTTC.

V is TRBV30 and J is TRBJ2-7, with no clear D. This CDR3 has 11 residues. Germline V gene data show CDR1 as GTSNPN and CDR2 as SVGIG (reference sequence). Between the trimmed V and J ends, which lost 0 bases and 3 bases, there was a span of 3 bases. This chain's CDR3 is CAWSVLYEQYF. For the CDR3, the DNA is TGTGCCTGGAGTGTACTCTACGAGCAGTACTTC. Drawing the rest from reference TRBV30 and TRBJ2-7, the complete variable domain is SQTIHQWPATLVQPVGSPLSLECTVEGTSNPNLYWYRQAAGRGLQLLFYSVGIGQISSEVPQNLSASRPQDRQFILSSKKLLLSDSGFYLCAWSVLYEQYFGPGTRLTVT.

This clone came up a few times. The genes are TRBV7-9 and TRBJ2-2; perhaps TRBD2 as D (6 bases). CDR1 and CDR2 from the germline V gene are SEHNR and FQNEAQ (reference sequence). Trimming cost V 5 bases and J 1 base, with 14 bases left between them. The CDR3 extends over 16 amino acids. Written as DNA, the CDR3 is TGTGCCAGCAGCCCCGACCCCGGGGGGAACACCGGGGAGCTGTTTTTT. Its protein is CASSPDPGGNTGELFF.

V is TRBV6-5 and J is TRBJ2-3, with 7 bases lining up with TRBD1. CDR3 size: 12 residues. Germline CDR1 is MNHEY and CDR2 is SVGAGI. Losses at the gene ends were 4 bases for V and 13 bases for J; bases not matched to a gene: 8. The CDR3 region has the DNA TGTGCCAGCAGTTCCGACAGGGAGAGAGAGTATTTT. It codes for CASSSDREREYF.

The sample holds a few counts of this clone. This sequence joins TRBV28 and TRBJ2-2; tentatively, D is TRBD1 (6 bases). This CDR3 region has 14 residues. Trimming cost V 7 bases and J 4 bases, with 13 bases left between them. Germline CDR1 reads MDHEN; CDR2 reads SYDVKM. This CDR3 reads CASTLTGSTGELFF. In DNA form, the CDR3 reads TGTGCCAGCACCCTGACAGGATCCACCGGGGAGCTGTTTTTT.

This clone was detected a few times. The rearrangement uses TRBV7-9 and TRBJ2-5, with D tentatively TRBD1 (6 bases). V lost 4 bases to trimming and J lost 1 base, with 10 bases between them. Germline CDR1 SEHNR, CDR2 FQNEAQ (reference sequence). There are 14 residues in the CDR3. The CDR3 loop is CASSSEGVQETQYF. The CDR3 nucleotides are TGTGCCAGCAGCTCCGAGGGGGTCCAAGAGACCCAGTACTTC.

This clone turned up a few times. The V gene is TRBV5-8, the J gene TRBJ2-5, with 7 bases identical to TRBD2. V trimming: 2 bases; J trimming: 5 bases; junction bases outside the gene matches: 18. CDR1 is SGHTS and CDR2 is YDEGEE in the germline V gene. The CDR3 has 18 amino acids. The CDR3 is CASSFREMGGEINETQYF. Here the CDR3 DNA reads TGTGCCAGCAGCTTTCGGGAAATGGGAGGGGAAATAAATGAGACCCAGTACTTC.

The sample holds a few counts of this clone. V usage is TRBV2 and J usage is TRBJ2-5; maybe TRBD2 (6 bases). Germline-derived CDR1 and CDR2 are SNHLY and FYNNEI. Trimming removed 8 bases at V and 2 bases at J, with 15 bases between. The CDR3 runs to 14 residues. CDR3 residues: CASGQGGLQETQYF. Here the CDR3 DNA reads TGTGCCAGCGGGCAGGGAGGACTTCAAGAGACCCAGTACTTC.

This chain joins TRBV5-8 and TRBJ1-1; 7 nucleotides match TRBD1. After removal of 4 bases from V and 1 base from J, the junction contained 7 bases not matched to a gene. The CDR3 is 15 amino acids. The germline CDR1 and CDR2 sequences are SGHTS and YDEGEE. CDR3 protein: CASSQWTGPNTEAFF. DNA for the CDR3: TGTGCCAGCAGCCAATGGACAGGACCGAACACTGAAGCTTTCTTT.

This CDR3 reads CASSAQQGPGNQPQHF. CDR3 nucleotide sequence: TGTGCCAGCTCAGCACAGCAGGGGCCGGGGAATCAGCCCCAGCATTTT. This sequence joins TRBV18 and TRBJ1-5, with TRBD1 as a possible D gene (6 bases). Trimming removed 5 bases from V and 4 bases from J, with 18 bases in between. Germline V gene sequence: CDR1 KGHSH, CDR2 LQKENI. The length of the CDR3 is 16 residues.

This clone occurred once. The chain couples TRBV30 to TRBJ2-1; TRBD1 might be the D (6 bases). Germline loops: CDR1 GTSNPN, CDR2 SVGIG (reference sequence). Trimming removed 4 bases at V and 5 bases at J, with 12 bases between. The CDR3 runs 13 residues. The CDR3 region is CAWNRAAHNEQFF. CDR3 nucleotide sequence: TGTGCCTGGAACAGGGCGGCCCACAATGAGCAGTTCTTC. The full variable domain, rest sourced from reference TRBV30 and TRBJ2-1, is SQTIHQWPATLVQPVGSPLSLECTVEGTSNPNLYWYRQAAGRGLQLLFYSVGIGQISSEVPQNLSASRPQDRQFILSSKKLLLSDSGFYLCAWNRAAHNEQFFGPGTRLTVL.

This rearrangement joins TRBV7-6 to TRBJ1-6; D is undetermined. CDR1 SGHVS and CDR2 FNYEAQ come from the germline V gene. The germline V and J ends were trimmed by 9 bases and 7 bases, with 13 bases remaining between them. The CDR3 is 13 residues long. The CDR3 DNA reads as TGTGCCAGTACCATGACGGAGAATTCACCCCTCCACTTT. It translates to CASTMTENSPLHF.

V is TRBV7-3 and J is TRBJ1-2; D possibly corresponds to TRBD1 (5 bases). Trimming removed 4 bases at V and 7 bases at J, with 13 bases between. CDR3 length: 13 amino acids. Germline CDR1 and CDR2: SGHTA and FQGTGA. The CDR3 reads CASSSREGLGYTF. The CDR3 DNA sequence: TGTGCCAGCAGCTCACGGGAGGGGCTTGGCTACACCTTC. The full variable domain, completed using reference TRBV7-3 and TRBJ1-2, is GAGVSQTPSNKVTEKGKYVELRCDPISGHTALYWYRQSLGQGPEFLIYFQGTGAADDSGLPNDRFFAVRPEGSVSTLKIQRTERGDSAVYLCASSSREGLGYTFGSGTRLTVV.

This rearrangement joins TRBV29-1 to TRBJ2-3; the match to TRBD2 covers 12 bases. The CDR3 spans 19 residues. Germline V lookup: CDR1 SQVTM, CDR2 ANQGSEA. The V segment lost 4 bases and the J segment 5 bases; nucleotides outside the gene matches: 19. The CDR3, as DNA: TGCAGCGTTGCCCGGATCCTAGCGGGGGGGTTGGAGTGGTTAGATACGCAGTATTTT. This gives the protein CSVARILAGGLEWLDTQYF.

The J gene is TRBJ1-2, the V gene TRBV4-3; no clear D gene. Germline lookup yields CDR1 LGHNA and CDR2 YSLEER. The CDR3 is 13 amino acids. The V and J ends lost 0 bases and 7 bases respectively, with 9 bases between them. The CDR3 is CASSQDPLLGYTF. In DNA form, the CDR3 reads TGCGCCAGCAGCCAAGATCCCCTTCTTGGCTACACCTTC.

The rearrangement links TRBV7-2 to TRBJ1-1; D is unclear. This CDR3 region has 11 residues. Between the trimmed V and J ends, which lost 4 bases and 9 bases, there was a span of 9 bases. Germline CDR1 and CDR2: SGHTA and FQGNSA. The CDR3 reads CASSSGFQAFF. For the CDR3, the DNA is TGTGCCAGCAGCTCCGGGTTTCAAGCTTTCTTT.

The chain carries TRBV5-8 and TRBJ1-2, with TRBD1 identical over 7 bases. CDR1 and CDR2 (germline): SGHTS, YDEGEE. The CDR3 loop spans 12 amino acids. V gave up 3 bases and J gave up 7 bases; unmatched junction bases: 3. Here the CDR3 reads CASSSGTVGYTF. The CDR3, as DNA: TGTGCCAGCAGCTCCGGGACAGTTGGCTACACCTTC.

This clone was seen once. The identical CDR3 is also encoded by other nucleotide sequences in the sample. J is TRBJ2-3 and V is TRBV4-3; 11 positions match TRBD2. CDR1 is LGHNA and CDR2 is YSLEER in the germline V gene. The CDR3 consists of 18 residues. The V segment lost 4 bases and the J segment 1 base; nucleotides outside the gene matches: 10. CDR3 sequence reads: CASSLALGTSGGTDTQYF. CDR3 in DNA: TGCGCCAGCAGCCTCGCGCTTGGGACTAGCGGTGGCACAGATACGCAGTATTTT.

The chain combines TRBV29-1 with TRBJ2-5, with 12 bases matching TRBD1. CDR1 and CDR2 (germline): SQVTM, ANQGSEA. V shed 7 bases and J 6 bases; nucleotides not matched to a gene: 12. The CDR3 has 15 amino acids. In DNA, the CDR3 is TGCAGCGGAAAAAGGGGACAGGGGGCGACGAAGACCCAGTACTTC. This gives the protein CSGKRGQGATKTQYF.

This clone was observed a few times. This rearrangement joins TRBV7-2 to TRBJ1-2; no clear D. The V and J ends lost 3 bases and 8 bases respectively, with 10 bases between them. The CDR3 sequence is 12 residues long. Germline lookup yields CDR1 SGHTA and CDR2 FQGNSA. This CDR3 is CASSLLPGGYTF. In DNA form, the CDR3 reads TGTGCCAGCAGCTTGCTCCCGGGAGGCTACACCTTC. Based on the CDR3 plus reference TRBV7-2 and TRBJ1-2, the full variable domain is GAGVSQSPSNKVTEKGKDVELRCDPISGHTALYWYRQSLGQGLEFLIYFQGNSAPDKSGLPSDRFSAERTGGSVSTLTIQRTQQEDSAVYLCASSLLPGGYTFGSGTRLTVV.

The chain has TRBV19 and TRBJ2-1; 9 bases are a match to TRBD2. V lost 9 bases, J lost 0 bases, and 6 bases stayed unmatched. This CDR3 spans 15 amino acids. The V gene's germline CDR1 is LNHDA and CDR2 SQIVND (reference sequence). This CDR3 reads CASKNSGGSYNEQFF. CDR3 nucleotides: TGTGCCAGCAAGAATAGCGGGGGCTCCTACAATGAGCAGTTCTTC. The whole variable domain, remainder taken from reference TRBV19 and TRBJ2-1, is DGGITQSPKYLFRKEGQNVTLSCEQNLNHDAMYWYRQDPGQGLRLIYYSQIVNDFQKGDIAEGYSVSREKKESFPLTVTSAQKNPTAFYLCASKNSGGSYNEQFFGPGTRLTVL.